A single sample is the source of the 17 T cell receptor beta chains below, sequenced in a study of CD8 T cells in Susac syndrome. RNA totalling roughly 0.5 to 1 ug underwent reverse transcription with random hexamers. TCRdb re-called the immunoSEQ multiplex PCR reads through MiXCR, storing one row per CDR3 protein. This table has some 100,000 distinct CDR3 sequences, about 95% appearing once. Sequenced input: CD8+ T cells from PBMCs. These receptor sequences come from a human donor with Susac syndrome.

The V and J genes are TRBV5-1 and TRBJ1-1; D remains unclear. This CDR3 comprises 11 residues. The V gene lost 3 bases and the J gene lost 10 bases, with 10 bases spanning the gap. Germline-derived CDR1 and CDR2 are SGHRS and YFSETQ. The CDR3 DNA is TGCGCCAGCAGCTCCGCTATGGGAGCTTTCTTT. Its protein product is CASSSAMGAFF. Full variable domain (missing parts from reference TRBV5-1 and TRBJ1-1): KAGVTQTPRYLIKTRGQQVTLSCSPISGHRSVSWYQQTPGQGLQFLFEYFSETQRNKGNFPGRFSGRQFSNSRSEMNVSTLELGDSALYLCASSSAMGAFFGQGTRLTVV.

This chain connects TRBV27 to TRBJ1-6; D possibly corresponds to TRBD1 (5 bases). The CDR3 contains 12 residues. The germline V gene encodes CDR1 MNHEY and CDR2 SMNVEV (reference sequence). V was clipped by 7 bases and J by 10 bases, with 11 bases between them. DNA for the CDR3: TGTGCCAGCACTGGGGGAATATCACCCCTCCACTTT. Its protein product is CASTGGISPLHF.

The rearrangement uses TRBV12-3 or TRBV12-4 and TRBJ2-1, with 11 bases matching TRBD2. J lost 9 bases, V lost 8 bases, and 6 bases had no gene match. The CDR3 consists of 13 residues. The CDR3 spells CASFSGGVSEQFF. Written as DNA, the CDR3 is TGTGCCAGCTTTAGCGGGGGGGTAAGTGAGCAGTTCTTC.

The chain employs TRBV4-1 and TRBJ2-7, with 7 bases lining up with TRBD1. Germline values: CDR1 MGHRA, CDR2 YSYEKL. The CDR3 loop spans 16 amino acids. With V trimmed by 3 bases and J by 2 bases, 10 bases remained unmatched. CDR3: CASSQRQGDSTYEQYF. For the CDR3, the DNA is TGCGCCAGCAGCCAGAGACAGGGTGACTCCACCTACGAGCAGTACTTC.

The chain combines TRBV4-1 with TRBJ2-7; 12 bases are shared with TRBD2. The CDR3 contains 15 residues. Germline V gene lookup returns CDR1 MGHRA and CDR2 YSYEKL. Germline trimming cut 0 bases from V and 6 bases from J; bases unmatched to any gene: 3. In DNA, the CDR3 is TGCGCCAGCAGCCAAGACACACTAGCGGGGGGCGAGCAGTACTTC. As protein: CASSQDTLAGGEQYF.

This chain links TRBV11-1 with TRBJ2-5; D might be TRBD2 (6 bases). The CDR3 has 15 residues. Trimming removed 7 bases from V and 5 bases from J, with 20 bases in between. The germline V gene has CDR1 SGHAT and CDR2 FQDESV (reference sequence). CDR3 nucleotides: TGTGCCAGCACGGTGTGGGATGGGGAGGCGGAGACCCAGTACTTC. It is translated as CASTVWDGEAETQYF.

CDR3 residues: CSVGRLAGYEQYF. The CDR3 bases are TGCAGCGTTGGGCGGCTAGCGGGATACGAGCAGTACTTC. The chain carries TRBV29-1 and TRBJ2-7; 9 positions agree with TRBD2. V lost 4 bases, J lost 4 bases, and 5 bases stayed unmatched. The CDR3 loop spans 13 amino acids. Germline lookup yields CDR1 SQVTM and CDR2 ANQGSEA.

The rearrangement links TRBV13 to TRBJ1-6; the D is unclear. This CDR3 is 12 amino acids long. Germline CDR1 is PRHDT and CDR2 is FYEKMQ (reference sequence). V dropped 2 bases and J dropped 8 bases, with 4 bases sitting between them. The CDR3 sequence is CASSLRHSPLHF. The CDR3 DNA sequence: TGTGCCAGCAGCTTACGGCATTCACCCCTCCACTTT.

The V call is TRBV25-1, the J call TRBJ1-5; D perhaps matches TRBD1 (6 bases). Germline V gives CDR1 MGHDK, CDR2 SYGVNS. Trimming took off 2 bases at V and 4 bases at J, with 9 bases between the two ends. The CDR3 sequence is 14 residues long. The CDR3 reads CASSETGQNQPQHF. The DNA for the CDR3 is TGTGCCAGCAGTGAAACTGGACAGAATCAGCCCCAGCATTTT.

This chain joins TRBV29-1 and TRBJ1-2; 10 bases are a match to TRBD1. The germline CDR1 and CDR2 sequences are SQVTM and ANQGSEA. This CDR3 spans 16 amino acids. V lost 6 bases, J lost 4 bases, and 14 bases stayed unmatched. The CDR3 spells CSVKPADRGRIYGYTF. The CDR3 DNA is TGCAGCGTCAAACCCGCCGACAGGGGGCGTATCTATGGCTACACCTTC. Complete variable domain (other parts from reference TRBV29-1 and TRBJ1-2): SAVISQKPSRDICQRGTSLTIQCQVDSQVTMMFWYRQQPGQSLTLIATANQGSEATYESGFVIDKFPISRPNLTFSTLTVSNMSPEDSSIYLCSVKPADRGRIYGYTFGSGTRLTVV.

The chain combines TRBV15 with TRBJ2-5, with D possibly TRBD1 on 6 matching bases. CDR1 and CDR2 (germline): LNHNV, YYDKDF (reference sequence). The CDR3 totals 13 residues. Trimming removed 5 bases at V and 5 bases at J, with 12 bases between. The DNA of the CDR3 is TGTGCCACCAGCCCGCAAACAGGGGAGACCCAGTACTTC. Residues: CATSPQTGETQYF.

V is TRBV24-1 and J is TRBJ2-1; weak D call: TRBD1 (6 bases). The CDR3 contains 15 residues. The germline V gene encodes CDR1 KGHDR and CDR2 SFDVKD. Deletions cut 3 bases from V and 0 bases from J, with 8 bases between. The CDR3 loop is CATSDTGSSYNEQFF. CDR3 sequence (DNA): TGTGCCACCAGTGATACAGGGAGCTCCTACAATGAGCAGTTCTTC.

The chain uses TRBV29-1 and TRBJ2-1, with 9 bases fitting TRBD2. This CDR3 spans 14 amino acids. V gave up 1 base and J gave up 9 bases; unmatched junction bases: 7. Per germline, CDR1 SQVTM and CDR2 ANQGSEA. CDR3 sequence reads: CSVEGAGGFTEQFF. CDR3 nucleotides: TGCAGCGTTGAAGGAGCGGGAGGTTTTACTGAGCAGTTCTTC.

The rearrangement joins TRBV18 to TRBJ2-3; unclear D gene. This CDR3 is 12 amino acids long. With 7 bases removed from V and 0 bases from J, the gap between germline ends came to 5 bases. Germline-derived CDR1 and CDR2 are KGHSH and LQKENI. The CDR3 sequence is CASYASTDTQYF. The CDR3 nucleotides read TGTGCCAGCTACGCCAGCACAGATACGCAGTATTTT.

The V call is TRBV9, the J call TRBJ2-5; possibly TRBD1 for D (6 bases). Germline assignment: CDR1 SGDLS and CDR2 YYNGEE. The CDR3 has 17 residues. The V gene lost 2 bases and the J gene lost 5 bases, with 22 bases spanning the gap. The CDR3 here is CASSVSPTGTLEETQYF. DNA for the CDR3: TGTGCCAGCAGCGTTTCGCCGACAGGAACTCTGGAGGAGACCCAGTACTTC.

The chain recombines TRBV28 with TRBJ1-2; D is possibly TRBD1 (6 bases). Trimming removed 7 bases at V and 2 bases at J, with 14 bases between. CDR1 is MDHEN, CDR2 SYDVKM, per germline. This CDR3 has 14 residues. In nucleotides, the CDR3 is TGTGCCAGCAAGGCTTGGACAGACAACTATGGCTACACCTTC. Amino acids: CASKAWTDNYGYTF.

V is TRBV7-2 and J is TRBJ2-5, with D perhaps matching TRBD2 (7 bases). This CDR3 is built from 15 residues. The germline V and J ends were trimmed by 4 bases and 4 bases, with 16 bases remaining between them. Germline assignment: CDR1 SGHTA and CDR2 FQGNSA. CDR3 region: CASSSLGGPGETQYF. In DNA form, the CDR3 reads TGTGCCAGCAGCTCCCTGGGGGGGCCAGGAGAGACCCAGTACTTC.